These T cell receptor beta chains were read from a single sample in a study of OX40 agonist ivuxolimab in advanced cancers. The method was immunoSEQ multiplex PCR; TCRdb's version includes in-frame clones alone and lacks a portion of them. The profile shows around 70,000 clones, 80% to 95% of them singletons. The input for sequencing was CD4+ or CD8+ T cells sorted from blood, taken in a trial of the OX40 agonist ivuxolimab. Receptors were obtained from an adult with an advanced solid tumor such as melanoma, head and neck, liver or kidney cancer. CDR3s include the opening cysteine and the closing phenylalanine or tryptophan. The listing skips clone size in some rows; elsewhere it reads once, few, many or a size class.

J,size,V,CDR3
TRBJ1-5,.,TRBV9,CAAKDKGPPGSNQPQHF
TRBJ2-7,few,TRBV7-9,CASSLPGGYEQYF
TRBJ1-6,.,TRBV5-4,CASSLGGPIQGASFSSPLHF
TRBJ1-2,.,TRBV19,CASINAGQGVRYGYTF
TRBJ1-3,.,TRBV2,CASSVPPQNTIYF
TRBJ1-1,once,TRBV19,CASSTRDSLEAFF
TRBJ1-4,.,TRBV5-1,CASSLSGRSEKLFF
TRBJ1-1,.,TRBV27,CASSLLPGSTEAFF
TRBJ1-3,.,TRBV27,CASSMTGAGNTIYF
TRBJ1-6,.,TRBV5-6,CASSLGTGVESPLHF
TRBJ2-5,.,TRBV29-1,CSVDLGVETQYF
TRBJ2-7,.,TRBV27,CASSFVGSYEQYF
TRBJ1-2,.,TRBV7-2,CASSLGPHRVEYGYTF
TRBJ2-7,.,TRBV5-1,CASRLAGEEGEQYF
TRBJ1-5,once,TRBV27,CASSFDLYQPQHF
TRBJ2-1,.,TRBV27,CASSLGYGEQFF
TRBJ1-5,.,TRBV7-8,CASSLAGRADGQPQHF
TRBJ1-4,.,TRBV5-1,CASSLTGNNEKLFF
TRBJ2-1,.,TRBV7-2,CASSPTSGGAWYNEQFF
TRBJ2-1,.,TRBV7-7,CASSLALLDDEQFF
TRBJ2-7,.,TRBV7-9,CASSLERTRSSYEQYF
TRBJ2-2,.,TRBV13,CASSPPTGLGTGELFF
TRBJ1-2,.,TRBV19,CASSIDRIDRVYGYTF
TRBJ2-2,once,TRBV28,CASSLLGGAVHGELFF
TRBJ2-4,once,TRBV7-6,CASSHLAGEGNIQYF
TRBJ1-2,once,TRBV29-1,CSVEDQGGGYTF
TRBJ2-7,.,TRBV7-6,CASSPPVGGLYEQYF
TRBJ1-2,.,TRBV2,CASSVGQIYGYTF
TRBJ2-7,.,TRBV9,CASSVGGSSSYEQYF
TRBJ2-3,.,TRBV6-4,CASSDEGGQGADTQYF
TRBJ2-7,.,TRBV27,CASSLAIAGYEQYF
TRBJ2-1,once,TRBV29-1,CSVGAEQFF
TRBJ1-4,.,TRBV27,CASSLSAATNEKLFF
TRBJ1-3,.,TRBV5-4,CASSLALSEGDTIYF
TRBJ2-1,once,TRBV7-6,CASSLVDSGGYNEQFF
TRBJ2-2,.,TRBV9,CASSATGAKNTGELFF
TRBJ1-6,.,TRBV21-1,CASSKSRNSPLHF
TRBJ1-4,.,TRBV2,CASSEVGGTNEKLFF
TRBJ2-7,.,TRBV14,CASSGLTEVSEQYF